This TCR beta chain was obtained from a study of cytomegalovirus exposure and HLA in healthy donors. About the study: Previous work identified 95 million to 120 million unique TCR beta sequences from around 180 million T cells. Findings of the study overall: In a later analysis, HLA-associated beta chains showed higher expansion and lower generation probabilities than comparable chains.

Per germline, CDR1 SEHNR and CDR2 FQNEAQ (reference sequence). The CDR3 has 17 residues. 60 Vbeta and 13 Jbeta primers were used in PCR. Sequencing was performed with immunoSEQ multiplex PCR; in TCRdb, only in-frame clones are kept and a portion is missing. The sample holds 110,000 to 150,000 clones, 60% to 80% seen once. This clone was found once. Its cognate antigen is unknown. The junction does not match germline at one end; this may be a read error. The TCR was taken from a male donor in good health and CMV-seronegative. Sequencing used PBMCs. V usage is TRBV7-9 and J usage is TRBJ2-6, with 11 nucleotides matching TRBD1. The DNA for the CDR3 is TGTGCCAGCAGCAGGGGACAGGGGGATTCTGGGGCCAACGGCCTGACTTTC. This codes for CASSRGQGDSGANGLTF.